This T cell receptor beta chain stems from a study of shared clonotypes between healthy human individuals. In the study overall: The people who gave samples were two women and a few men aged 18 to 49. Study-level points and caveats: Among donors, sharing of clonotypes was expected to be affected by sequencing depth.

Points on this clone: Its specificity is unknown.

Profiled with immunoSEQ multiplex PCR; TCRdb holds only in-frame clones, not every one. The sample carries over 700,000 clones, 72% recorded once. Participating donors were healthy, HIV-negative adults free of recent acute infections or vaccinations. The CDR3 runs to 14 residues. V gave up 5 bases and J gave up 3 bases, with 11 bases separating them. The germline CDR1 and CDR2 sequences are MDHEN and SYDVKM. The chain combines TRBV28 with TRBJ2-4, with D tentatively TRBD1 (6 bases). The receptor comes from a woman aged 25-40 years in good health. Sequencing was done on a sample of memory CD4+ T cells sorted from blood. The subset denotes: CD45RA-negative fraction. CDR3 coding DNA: TGTGCCAGCAGTGACGGACAGTACAAAAACATTCAGTACTTC. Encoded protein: CASSDGQYKNIQYF.